The clone carrying this TCR beta chain has only a few counts. Preparation of the TCRbeta library was carried out with unique molecular identifiers. TCRdb re-derived calls from the PCR reads in MiXCR, one entry per CDR3 protein. The data show about 340,000 distinct CDR3 sequences, 9% to 12% seen once. This entry comes from a study of T-cell reconstitution after alpha-beta-depleted transplantation in children. V lost 3 bases, J lost 5 bases, and 18 bases lay in between. Germline lookup yields CDR1 DFQATT and CDR2 SNEGSKA (reference sequence). This CDR3 spans 15 amino acids. This TCR came from a human donor who donated a stem cell graft to a child with acute lymphoblastic leukemia. This sample comprised PBMCs from the stem cell graft donor, obtained from the stem cell graft. J is TRBJ2-3 and V is TRBV20-1; D remains unclear. CDR3 region: CSASHPVRTRDTQYF. CDR3 nucleotide sequence: TGCAGTGCTAGTCATCCCGTCAGGACCCGAGATACGCAGTATTTT.